This is a list of T cell receptor beta chains from one sample in a study of beta chain features in type 1 diabetes. Repertoires were generated with immunoSEQ multiplex PCR, while TCRdb's copy carries only in-frame clones and drops some. The sample comprises hundreds of thousands of clones, around 15% of which are singletons, and approximately 0.093% rests with the top ten. The source material was naive CD4+ T cells from blood. The source is a man between 18 and 35 years old in good health. CDR3s include the opening cysteine and the closing phenylalanine or tryptophan.

V	J	CDR3
TRBV9	TRBJ1-2	CASSAPGGYTF
TRBV18	TRBJ2-7	CASSPHPRYEQYF
TRBV15	TRBJ2-3	CATSKGLAGTSDTQYF
TRBV7-3	TRBJ2-7	CASSLDRENEQYF
TRBV6-6	TRBJ2-5	CASSPGSQYQETQYF
TRBV7-9	TRBJ1-1	CASSFGGLNTEAFF
TRBV7-2	TRBJ1-2	CASSLTEARGYTF
TRBV7-2	TRBJ2-1	CASSASRGTYNEQFF
TRBV28	TRBJ1-5	CASSPPGGRNQPQHF
TRBV5-8	TRBJ2-5	CASSWGGQTRETQYF
TRBV9	TRBJ2-2	CASSVELTGELFF
TRBV7-2	TRBJ2-7	CASSTRTGAYEQYF
TRBV7-9	TRBJ1-1	CASSLGWDRASEAFF
TRBV5-4	TRBJ1-1	CASSTRTGMDEAFF
TRBV4-2	TRBJ2-1	CASSPLAISSYNEQFF
TRBV2	TRBJ1-5	CASRGWGQGQEPQHF
TRBV14	TRBJ1-1	CASSPLGRAVNTEAFF
TRBV5-6	TRBJ1-2	CASSPATGRSGYTF
TRBV28	TRBJ2-2	CATALGAGAGTGELFF
TRBV7-3	TRBJ2-1	CASSLQEGLAGANEQFF
TRBV18	TRBJ2-1	CASSPRTGQATIKFHNEQFF
TRBV9	TRBJ2-5	CASSVERRGRVYF
TRBV5-4	TRBJ1-2	CASSLGQVGYGYTF
TRBV5-1	TRBJ1-2	CASSLGAQGYYGYTF
TRBV14	TRBJ2-7	CASSPPGQRTEQYF
TRBV30	TRBJ2-7	CALGQGSYEQYF
TRBV18	TRBJ1-5	CASSPLMVGDNQPQHF
TRBV4-3	TRBJ2-1	CASSQETGWEQFF
TRBV2	TRBJ1-2	CASSDQLVYGYTF
TRBV20-1	TRBJ2-6	CSAGGPVLTF
TRBV10-3	TRBJ2-2	CASSYSSKLFF
TRBV6-1	TRBJ2-1	CASSERQGARNEQFF
TRBV28	TRBJ2-7	CASSGTVRFSYEQYF
TRBV28	TRBJ2-2	CASSPGKFDTGELFF
TRBV4-2	TRBJ1-1	CASSQDTTGGRTEAFF
TRBV4-1	TRBJ2-1	CASSQFGTPAPGSGAYNEQFF
TRBV7-2	TRBJ1-5	CASSPWLGRDQPQHF
TRBV5-4	TRBJ2-3	CASSLFGRAGDTQYF